These T cell receptor beta chains were read from a single sample in a study of shared clonotypes between healthy human individuals. The method was immunoSEQ multiplex PCR; TCRdb's version includes in-frame clones alone and lacks a portion of them. The table shows about 1 million clones, with about 76% occurring only once. Material: memory CD4+ T cells sorted from blood. These receptors were taken from a man between 18 and 29 years old in good health. Both conserved end residues are trimmed from each CDR3. A D gene is named only where the DNA matches it firmly. Size values are once, few and many counts, or a class for expanded clones, and some rows have none.

V gene	D gene	clone size	J gene	CDR3 protein
TRBV19	TRBD2	once	TRBJ2-3	ATTSGRVDTQY
TRBV7-9	-	-	TRBJ2-1	ASSPGSGSGNEQF
TRBV6-5	-	-	TRBJ2-1	ASSYGSISYNEQF
TRBV30	-	-	TRBJ2-2	AWSRRNANTGELF
TRBV7-9	TRBD2	-	TRBJ2-3	ASSWTSGTDTQY
TRBV20-1	-	-	TRBJ2-5	SAQEETQY
TRBV5-1	-	-	TRBJ1-2	ASSLEGVRGYT
TRBV5-1	TRBD2	-	TRBJ2-1	ASSPSSGSHEQF
TRBV2	-	many	TRBJ1-1	ASSAVTEAF
TRBV5-4	-	once	TRBJ1-3	ASSLMGSSGNTIY
TRBV7-9	TRBD1	-	TRBJ1-1	ASSPGTGVEAF
TRBV28	-	-	TRBJ1-4	ASSRQLGEKLF
TRBV28	TRBD1	-	TRBJ2-7	ASSSRGTGLCEQY
TRBV7-2	-	-	TRBJ2-7	ASSPATSYEQY
TRBV14	-	-	TRBJ2-1	ASSQDPQKQF
TRBV9	-	-	TRBJ1-2	ASSAQSGNYGYT
TRBV29-1	-	-	TRBJ2-1	SVDPLLGLGEQF
TRBV9	-	few	TRBJ1-1	ASSVGRQTEAF
TRBV25-1	TRBD1	once	TRBJ1-2	ASSEGTGGVNGYT
TRBV10-3	-	-	TRBJ2-3	AISERGLSAFGQDTQY
TRBV28	-	-	TRBJ2-1	ASSLVWRRGRVEF
TRBV6-5	-	-	TRBJ1-1	ASSFRHGTEAF